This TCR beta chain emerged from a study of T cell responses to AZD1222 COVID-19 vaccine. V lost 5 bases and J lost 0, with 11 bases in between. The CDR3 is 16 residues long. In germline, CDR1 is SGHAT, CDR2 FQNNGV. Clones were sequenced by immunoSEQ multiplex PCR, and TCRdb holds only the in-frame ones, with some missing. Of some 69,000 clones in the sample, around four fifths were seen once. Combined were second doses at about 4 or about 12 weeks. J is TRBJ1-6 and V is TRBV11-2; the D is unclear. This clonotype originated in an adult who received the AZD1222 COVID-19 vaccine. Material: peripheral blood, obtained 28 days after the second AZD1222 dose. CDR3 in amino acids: CASSTDYGSYNSPLHF. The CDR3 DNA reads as TGTGCCAGCAGCACAGATTACGGCTCCTATAATTCACCCCTCCACTTT.